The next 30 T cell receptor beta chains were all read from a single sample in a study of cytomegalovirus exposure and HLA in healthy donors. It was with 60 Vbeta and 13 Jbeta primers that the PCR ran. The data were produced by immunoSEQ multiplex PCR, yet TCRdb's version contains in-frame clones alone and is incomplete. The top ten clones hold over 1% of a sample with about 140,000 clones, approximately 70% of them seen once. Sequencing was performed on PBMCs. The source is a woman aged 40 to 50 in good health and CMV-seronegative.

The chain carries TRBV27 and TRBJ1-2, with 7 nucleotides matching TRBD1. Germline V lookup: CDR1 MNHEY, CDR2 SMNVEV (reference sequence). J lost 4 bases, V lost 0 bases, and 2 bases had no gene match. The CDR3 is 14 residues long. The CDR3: CASSLSSGGYGYTF. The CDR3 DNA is TGTGCCAGCAGTTTATCGTCAGGGGGCTATGGCTACACCTTC.

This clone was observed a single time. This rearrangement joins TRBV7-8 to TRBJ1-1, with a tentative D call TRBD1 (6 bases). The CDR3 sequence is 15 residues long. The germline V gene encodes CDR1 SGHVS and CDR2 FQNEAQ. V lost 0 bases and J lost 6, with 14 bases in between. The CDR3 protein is CASSLAWQGTSEAFF. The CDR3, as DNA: TGTGCCAGCAGCTTAGCGTGGCAGGGGACCTCTGAAGCTTTCTTT.

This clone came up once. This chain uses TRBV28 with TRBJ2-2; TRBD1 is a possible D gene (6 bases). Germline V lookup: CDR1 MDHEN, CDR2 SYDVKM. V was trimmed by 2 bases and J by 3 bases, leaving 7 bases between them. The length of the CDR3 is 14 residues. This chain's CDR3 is CASSLQGYTGELFF. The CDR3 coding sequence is TGTGCCAGCAGTTTACAGGGGTACACCGGGGAGCTGTTTTTT.

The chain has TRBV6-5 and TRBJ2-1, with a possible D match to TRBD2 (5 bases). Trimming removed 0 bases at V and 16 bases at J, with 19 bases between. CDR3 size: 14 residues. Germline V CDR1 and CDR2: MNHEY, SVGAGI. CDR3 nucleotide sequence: TGTGCCAGCAGTTACTCGCGTCAGGACTTGAATTTTTTCTTC. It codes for CASSYSRQDLNFFF.

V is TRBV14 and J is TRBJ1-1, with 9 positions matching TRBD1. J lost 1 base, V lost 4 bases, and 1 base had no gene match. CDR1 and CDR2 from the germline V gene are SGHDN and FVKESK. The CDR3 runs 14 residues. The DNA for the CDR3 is TGTGCCAGCAGCCCGACAGGGGGGAACACTGAAGCTTTCTTT. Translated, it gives CASSPTGGNTEAFF.

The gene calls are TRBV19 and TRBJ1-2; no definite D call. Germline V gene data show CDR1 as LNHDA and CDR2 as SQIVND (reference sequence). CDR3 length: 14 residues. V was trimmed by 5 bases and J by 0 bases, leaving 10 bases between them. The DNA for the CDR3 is TGTGCCAGTAGTTCGGCAGGAACTAACTATGGCTACACCTTC. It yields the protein CASSSAGTNYGYTF. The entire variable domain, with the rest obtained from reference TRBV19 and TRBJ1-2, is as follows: DGGITQSPKYLFRKEGQNVTLSCEQNLNHDAMYWYRQDPGQGLRLIYYSQIVNDFQKGDIAEGYSVSREKKESFPLTVTSAQKNPTAFYLCASSSAGTNYGYTFGSGTRLTVV.

CDR3 nucleotide sequence: TGTGCCACCAGCACGAGACAGGGCACTAATGAAAAACTGTTTTTT. Residues: CATSTRQGTNEKLFF. This rearrangement joins TRBV15 to TRBJ1-4; TRBD1 agrees at 7 bases. The germline gives CDR1 LNHNV, CDR2 YYDKDF (reference sequence). The V gene end was trimmed by 4 bases and the J gene end by 2 bases; junction bases not matched to a gene: 4. The CDR3 covers 15 residues.

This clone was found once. This chain's CDR3 is CSASGTGGYTF. The CDR3, as DNA: TGCAGTGCTTCCGGGACAGGTGGCTACACCTTC. V is TRBV20-1 and J is TRBJ1-2; TRBD1 matches at 8 bases. The junction had 3 bases not matched to a gene; V was cut back by 5 bases and J by 7 bases. Germline V gene data show CDR1 as DFQATT and CDR2 as SNEGSKA (reference sequence). The CDR3 loop spans 11 amino acids.

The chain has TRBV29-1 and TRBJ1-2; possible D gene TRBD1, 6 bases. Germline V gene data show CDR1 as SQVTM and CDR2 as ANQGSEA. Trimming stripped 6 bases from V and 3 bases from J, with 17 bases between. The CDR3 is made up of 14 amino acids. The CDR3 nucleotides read TGCAGCGTCGGACAGCGCCACCGGGACTATGGCTACACCTTC. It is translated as CSVGQRHRDYGYTF.

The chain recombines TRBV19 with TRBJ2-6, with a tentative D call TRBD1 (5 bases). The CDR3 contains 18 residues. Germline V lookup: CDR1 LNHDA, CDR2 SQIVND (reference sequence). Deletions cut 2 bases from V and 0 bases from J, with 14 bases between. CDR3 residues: CASSITTAYPSGANVLTF. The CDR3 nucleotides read TGTGCCAGTAGTATAACGACAGCTTACCCCTCTGGGGCCAACGTCCTGACTTTC.

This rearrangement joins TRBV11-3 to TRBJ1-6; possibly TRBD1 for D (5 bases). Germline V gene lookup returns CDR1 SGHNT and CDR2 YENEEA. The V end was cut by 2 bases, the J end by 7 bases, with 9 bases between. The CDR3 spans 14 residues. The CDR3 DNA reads TGTGCCAGCAGCTTACAGGGAACAAATTCACCCCTCCACTTT. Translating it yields CASSLQGTNSPLHF.

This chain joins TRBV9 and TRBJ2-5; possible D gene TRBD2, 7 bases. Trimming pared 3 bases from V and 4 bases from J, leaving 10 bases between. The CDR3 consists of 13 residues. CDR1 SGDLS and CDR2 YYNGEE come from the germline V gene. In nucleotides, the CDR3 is TGTGCCAGCAGCGAGGGGGGGCGAGAGACCCAGTACTTC. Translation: CASSEGGRETQYF.

The CDR3 spells CASSTGTSGGQYF. As DNA, the CDR3 is TGTGCCAGCAGCACAGGGACTAGCGGGGGGCAGTATTTT. V is TRBV7-2 and J is TRBJ2-3; 14 bases fit TRBD2. This CDR3 is built from 13 residues. CDR1 is SGHTA, CDR2 FQGNSA, per germline. The V gene end was trimmed by 5 bases and the J gene end by 11 bases; junction bases not matched to a gene: 3. The variable domain in full, with the rest retrieved from reference TRBV7-2 and TRBJ2-3, is GAGVSQSPSNKVTEKGKDVELRCDPISGHTALYWYRQSLGQGLEFLIYFQGNSAPDKSGLPSDRFSAERTGGSVSTLTIQRTQQEDSAVYLCASSTGTSGGQYFGPGTRLTVL.

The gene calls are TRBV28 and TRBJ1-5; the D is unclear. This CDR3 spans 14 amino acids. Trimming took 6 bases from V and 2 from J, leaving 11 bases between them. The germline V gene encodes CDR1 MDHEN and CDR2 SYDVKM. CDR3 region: CASSPGWGNQPQHF. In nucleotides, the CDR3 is TGTGCCAGCAGCCCCGGGTGGGGCAATCAGCCCCAGCATTTT. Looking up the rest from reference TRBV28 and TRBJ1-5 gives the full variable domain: DVKVTQSSRYLVKRTGEKVFLECVQDMDHENMFWYRQDPGLGLRLIYFSYDVKMKEKGDIPEGYSVSREKKERFSLILESASTNQTSMYLCASSPGWGNQPQHFGDGTRLSIL.

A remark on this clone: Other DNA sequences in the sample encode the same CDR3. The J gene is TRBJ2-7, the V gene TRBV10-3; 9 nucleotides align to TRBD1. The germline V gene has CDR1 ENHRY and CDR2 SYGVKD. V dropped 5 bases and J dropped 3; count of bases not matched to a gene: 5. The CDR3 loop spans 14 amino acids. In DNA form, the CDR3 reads TGTGCCATCAGTATCCGGGACAGGGACTACGAGCAGTACTTC. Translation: CAISIRDRDYEQYF.

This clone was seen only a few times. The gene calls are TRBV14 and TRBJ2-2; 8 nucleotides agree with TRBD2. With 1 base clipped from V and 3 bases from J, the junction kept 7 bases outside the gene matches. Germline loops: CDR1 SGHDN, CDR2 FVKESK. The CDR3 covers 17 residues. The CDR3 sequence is CASSQGASGGDTGELFF. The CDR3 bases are TGTGCCAGCAGCCAAGGGGCCAGCGGGGGTGACACCGGGGAGCTGTTTTTT.

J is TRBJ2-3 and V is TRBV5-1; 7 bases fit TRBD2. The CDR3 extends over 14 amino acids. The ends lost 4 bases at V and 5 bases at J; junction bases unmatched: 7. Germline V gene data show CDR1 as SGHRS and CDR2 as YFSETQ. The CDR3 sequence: CASSPRGGGDTQYF. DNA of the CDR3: TGCGCCAGCAGCCCCCGGGGCGGGGGAGATACGCAGTATTTT.

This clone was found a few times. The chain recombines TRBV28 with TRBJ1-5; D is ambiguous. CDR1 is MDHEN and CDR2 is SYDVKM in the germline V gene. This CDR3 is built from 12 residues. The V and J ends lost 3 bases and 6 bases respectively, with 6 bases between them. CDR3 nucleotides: TGTGCCAGCAGTTTCCCCTCTCAGCCCCAGCATTTT. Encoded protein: CASSFPSQPQHF.

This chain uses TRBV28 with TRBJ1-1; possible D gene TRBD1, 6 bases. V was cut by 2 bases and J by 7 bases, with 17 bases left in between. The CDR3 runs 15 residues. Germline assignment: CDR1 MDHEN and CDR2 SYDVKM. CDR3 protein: CASSLPLGTGIEAFF. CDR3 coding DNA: TGTGCCAGCAGTTTACCACTCGGAACAGGGATTGAAGCTTTCTTT.

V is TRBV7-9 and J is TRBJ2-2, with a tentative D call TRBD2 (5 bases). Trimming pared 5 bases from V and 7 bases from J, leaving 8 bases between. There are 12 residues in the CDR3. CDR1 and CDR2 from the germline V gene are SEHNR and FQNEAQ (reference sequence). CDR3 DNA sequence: TGTGCCAGCAGCCCCCGGGGCGGGGAGCTGTTTTTT. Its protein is CASSPRGGELFF. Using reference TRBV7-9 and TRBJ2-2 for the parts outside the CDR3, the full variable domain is DTGVSQNPRHKITKRGQNVTFRCDPISEHNRLYWYRQTLGQGPEFLTYFQNEAQLEKSRLLSDRFSAERPKGSFSTLEIQRTEQGDSAMYLCASSPRGGELFFGEGSRLTVL.

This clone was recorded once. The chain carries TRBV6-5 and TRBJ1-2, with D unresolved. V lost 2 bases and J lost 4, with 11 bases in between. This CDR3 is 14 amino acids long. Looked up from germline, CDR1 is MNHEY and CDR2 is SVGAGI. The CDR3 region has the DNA TGTGCCAGCAGTTACGCAGGCAGATTCTATGGCTACACCTTC. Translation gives CASSYAGRFYGYTF.

CDR3 DNA sequence: TGTGCCAGCCAGACAGACGTCTCTGGAAACACCATATATTTT. The encoded protein is CASQTDVSGNTIYF. The chain combines TRBV28 with TRBJ1-3; D possibly corresponds to TRBD1 (5 bases). The CDR3 is 14 residues long. Trimming removed 8 bases from V and 0 bases from J, with 11 bases in between. CDR1 and CDR2 from the germline V gene are MDHEN and SYDVKM.

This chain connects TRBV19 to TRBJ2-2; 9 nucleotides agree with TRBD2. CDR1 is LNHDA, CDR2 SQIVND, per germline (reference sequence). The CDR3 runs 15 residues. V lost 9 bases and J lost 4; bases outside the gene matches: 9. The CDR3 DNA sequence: TGTGCCAGCACTAAAGCGGGGGGAACCACCGGGGAGCTGTTTTTT. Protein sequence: CASTKAGGTTGELFF. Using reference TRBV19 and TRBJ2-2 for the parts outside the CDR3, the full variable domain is DGGITQSPKYLFRKEGQNVTLSCEQNLNHDAMYWYRQDPGQGLRLIYYSQIVNDFQKGDIAEGYSVSREKKESFPLTVTSAQKNPTAFYLCASTKAGGTTGELFFGEGSRLTVL.

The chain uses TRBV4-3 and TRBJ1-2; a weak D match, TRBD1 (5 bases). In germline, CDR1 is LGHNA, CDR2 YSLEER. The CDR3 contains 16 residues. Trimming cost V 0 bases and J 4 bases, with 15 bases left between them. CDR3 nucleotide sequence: TGCGCCAGCAGCCAAGATTTCGCAGGGTTAGGCTATGGCTACACCTTC. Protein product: CASSQDFAGLGYGYTF.

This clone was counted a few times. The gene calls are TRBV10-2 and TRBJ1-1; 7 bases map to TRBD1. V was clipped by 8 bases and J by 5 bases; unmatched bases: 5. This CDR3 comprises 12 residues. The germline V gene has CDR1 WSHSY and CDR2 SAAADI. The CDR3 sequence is CASGAGGTEAFF. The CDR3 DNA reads TGCGCCAGCGGCGCAGGGGGGACTGAAGCTTTCTTT.

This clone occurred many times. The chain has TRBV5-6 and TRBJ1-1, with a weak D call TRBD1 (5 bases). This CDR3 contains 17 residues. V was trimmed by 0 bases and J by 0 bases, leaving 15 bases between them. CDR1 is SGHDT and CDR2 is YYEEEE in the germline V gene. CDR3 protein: CASSLAQALKMNTEAFF. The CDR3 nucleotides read TGTGCCAGCAGCTTGGCACAGGCCCTAAAAATGAACACTGAAGCTTTCTTT.

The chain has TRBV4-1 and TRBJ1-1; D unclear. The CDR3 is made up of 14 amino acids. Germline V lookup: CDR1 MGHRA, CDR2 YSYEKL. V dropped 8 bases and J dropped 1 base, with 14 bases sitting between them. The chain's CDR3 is CASCDSGTNTEAFF. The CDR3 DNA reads TGCGCCAGCTGTGACTCCGGAACGAACACTGAAGCTTTCTTT.

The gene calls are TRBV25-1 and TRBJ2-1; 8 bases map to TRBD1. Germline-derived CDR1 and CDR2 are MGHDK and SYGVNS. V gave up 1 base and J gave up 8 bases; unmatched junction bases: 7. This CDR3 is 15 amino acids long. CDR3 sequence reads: CASSEWGRGPYEQFF. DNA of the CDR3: TGTGCCAGCAGTGAATGGGGCAGGGGGCCCTATGAGCAGTTCTTC.

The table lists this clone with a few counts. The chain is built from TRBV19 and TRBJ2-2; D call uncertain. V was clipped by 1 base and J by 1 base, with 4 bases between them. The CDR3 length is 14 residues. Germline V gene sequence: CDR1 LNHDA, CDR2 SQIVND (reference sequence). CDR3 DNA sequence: TGTGCCAGTAGTATAGCCCAGAACACCGGGGAGCTGTTTTTT. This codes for CASSIAQNTGELFF.

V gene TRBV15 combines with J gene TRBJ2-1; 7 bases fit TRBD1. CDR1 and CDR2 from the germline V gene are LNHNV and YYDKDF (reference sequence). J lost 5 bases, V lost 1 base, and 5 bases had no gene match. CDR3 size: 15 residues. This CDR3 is CATSRVTGVNNEQFF. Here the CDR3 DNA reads TGTGCCACCAGCAGAGTAACAGGGGTAAACAATGAGCAGTTCTTC.